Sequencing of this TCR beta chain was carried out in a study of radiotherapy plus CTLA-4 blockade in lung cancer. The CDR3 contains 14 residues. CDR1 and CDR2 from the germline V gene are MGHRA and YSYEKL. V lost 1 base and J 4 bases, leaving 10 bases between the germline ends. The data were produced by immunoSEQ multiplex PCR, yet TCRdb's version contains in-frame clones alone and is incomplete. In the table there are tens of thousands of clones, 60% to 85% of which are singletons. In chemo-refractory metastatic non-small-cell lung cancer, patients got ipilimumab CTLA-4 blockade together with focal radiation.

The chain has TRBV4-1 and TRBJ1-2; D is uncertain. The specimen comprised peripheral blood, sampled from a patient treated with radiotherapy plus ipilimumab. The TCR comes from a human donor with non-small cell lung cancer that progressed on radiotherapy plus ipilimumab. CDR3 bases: TGCGCCAGCAGCCAAGTGACTGCCCTCTATGGCTACACCTTC. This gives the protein CASSQVTALYGYTF.